The 23 T cell receptor beta chains given below trace back to one sample, sequenced in a study of beta chain features in type 1 diabetes. As every portion of the isolated RNA was reverse transcribed, the sequencing read expressed TCRB transcripts. The repertoire was sequenced with immunoSEQ multiplex PCR; TCRdb's copy has only in-frame clones and lacks some. This table holds 30,000 to 45,000 clones, around 60% found once. Sequencing was performed on Tregs from blood. The receptors shown here come from a woman aged 30 to 39 in good health.

The chain employs TRBV11-2 and TRBJ2-5, with 9 bases lining up with TRBD2. The DNA end lines up better with TRBJ2-7; the J call may be wrong. CDR1 SGHAT and CDR2 FQNNGV come from the germline V gene. This CDR3 is 16 amino acids long. The CDR3 DNA sequence: TGTGCCAGCAGCTTCCAAGGGGCGGGAGGGCCGCGCGAGCAGTACTTC. Translating it yields CASSFQGAGGPREQYF.

This clone was counted only a few times. J is TRBJ2-2 and V is TRBV6-1, with D hard to call. The CDR3 spans 14 residues. Per the germline V gene, CDR1 is MNHNS and CDR2 is SASEGT. Trimming cost V 7 bases and J 2 bases, with 11 bases left between them. CDR3 sequence reads: CASTGGSNTGELFF. CDR3 bases: TGTGCCAGCACTGGCGGTAGCAACACCGGGGAGCTGTTTTTT.

The chain carries TRBV6-5 and TRBJ1-1; unclear D gene. Trimming removed 11 bases at V and 2 bases at J, with 15 bases between. Germline CDR1 and CDR2: MNHEY and SVGAGI. The CDR3 has 13 residues. The DNA for the CDR3 is TGTGCCGGAGGGCTTGAGGAAAACACTGAAGCTTTCTTT. This gives the protein CAGGLEENTEAFF.

This chain uses TRBV6-1 with TRBJ2-2; 10 bases line up with TRBD2. Germline values: CDR1 MNHNS, CDR2 SASEGT. The CDR3 sequence is 15 residues long. The V and J ends lost 7 bases and 3 bases, in that order; junction bases with no gene match: 5. The CDR3 spells CASTRTSGYTGELFF. The DNA of the CDR3 is TGTGCCAGCACCCGGACTAGCGGCTACACCGGGGAGCTGTTTTTT.

The chain combines TRBV6-1 with TRBJ1-1; no definite D call. There are 14 residues in the CDR3. Germline CDR1 is MNHNS and CDR2 is SASEGT. V dropped 8 bases and J dropped 0 bases, with 13 bases sitting between them. The CDR3 loop reads CASLVRALNTEAFF. The CDR3 coding sequence is TGTGCCAGCCTCGTGCGGGCACTGAACACTGAAGCTTTCTTT.

V is TRBV6-6 and J is TRBJ2-7; D call uncertain. The CDR3 sequence is 14 residues long. Germline CDR1 and CDR2: MNHNY and SVGAGI (reference sequence). Trimming stripped 0 bases from V and 5 bases from J, with 11 bases between. CDR3 in DNA: TGTGCCAGCAGTTACTCAAGCAGGTCCCACGAGCAGTACTTC. Protein product: CASSYSSRSHEQYF.

The V call is TRBV9, the J call TRBJ2-5; TRBD2 agrees at 10 bases. The ends lost 4 bases at V and 2 bases at J; junction bases unmatched: 11. Germline CDR1 SGDLS, CDR2 YYNGEE. This CDR3 has 17 residues. CDR3 in DNA: TGTGCCAGCAGCCCCCGGCCTAGCGGGAGAAGACAAGAGACCCAGTACTTC. Encoded protein: CASSPRPSGRRQETQYF.

The chain uses TRBV6-6 and TRBJ2-3; 9 bases map to TRBD2. This CDR3 comprises 15 residues. CDR1 is MNHNY, CDR2 SVGAGI, per germline (reference sequence). With 2 bases clipped from V and 5 bases from J, the junction kept 5 bases outside the gene matches. The CDR3 sequence is CASSYAGGSGDTQYF. CDR3 nucleotide sequence: TGTGCCAGCAGTTACGCGGGAGGGAGTGGAGATACGCAGTATTTT.

This chain joins TRBV19 and TRBJ2-7, with a weak D call TRBD2 (6 bases). Germline CDR1 and CDR2: LNHDA and SQIVND (reference sequence). Trimming took off 4 bases at V and 2 bases at J, with 15 bases between the two ends. The CDR3 is 15 amino acids. The CDR3 reads CASSTPGGATYEQYF. The CDR3 DNA sequence: TGTGCCAGTAGTACTCCCGGAGGGGCTACCTACGAGCAGTACTTC. The whole variable domain, remainder taken from reference TRBV19 and TRBJ2-7, is DGGITQSPKYLFRKEGQNVTLSCEQNLNHDAMYWYRQDPGQGLRLIYYSQIVNDFQKGDIAEGYSVSREKKESFPLTVTSAQKNPTAFYLCASSTPGGATYEQYFGPGTRLTVT.

The chain joins TRBV9 to TRBJ2-7, with 9 bases aligning to TRBD2. CDR1 and CDR2 from the germline V gene are SGDLS and YYNGEE. CDR3 length equals 16 residues. Unmatched junction bases numbered 9, after V lost 0 bases and J lost 5 bases. The CDR3 region is CASSVGLREGVNEQYF. The CDR3 nucleotides are TGTGCCAGCAGCGTAGGTTTGCGGGAGGGGGTAAACGAGCAGTACTTC.

The J gene is TRBJ2-1, the V gene TRBV7-3; D might be TRBD2 (6 bases). The germline V gene encodes CDR1 SGHTA and CDR2 FQGTGA. The CDR3 consists of 15 residues. V gave up 5 bases and J gave up 8 bases, with 19 bases separating them. CDR3: CASSPHSGAPHEQFF. In DNA, the CDR3 is TGTGCCAGCAGCCCCCATTCGGGAGCCCCACATGAGCAGTTCTTC.

The rearrangement links TRBV7-2 to TRBJ2-7, with 8 nucleotides matching TRBD2. CDR3 length equals 15 residues. V dropped 1 base and J dropped 2; count of bases not matched to a gene: 4. Germline CDR1 is SGHTA and CDR2 is FQGNSA. In DNA, the CDR3 is TGTGCCAGCAGCTTAGTGCCCGGGAGGGCCTACGAGCAGTACTTC. Translating gives CASSLVPGRAYEQYF.

DNA of the CDR3: TGTGCCAGCAGTCCAAGCGGGAGGGGATACGAGCAGTACTTC. This gives the protein CASSPSGRGYEQYF. The chain couples TRBV28 to TRBJ2-7; 10 bases match TRBD2. Germline CDR1 and CDR2: MDHEN and SYDVKM. Germline trimming cut 5 bases from V and 4 bases from J; bases unmatched to any gene: 5. The CDR3 loop spans 14 amino acids.

This chain links TRBV15 with TRBJ2-1; 7 bases are shared with TRBD2. The J segment lost 9 bases and the V segment lost 2 bases, leaving 10 bases of the junction unmatched. This CDR3 is built from 15 residues. Per the germline V gene, CDR1 is LNHNV and CDR2 is YYDKDF (reference sequence). The CDR3 here is CATSRLTSRRVEQFF. The CDR3, as DNA: TGTGCCACCAGCAGATTGACTAGCCGTCGGGTTGAGCAGTTCTTC.

This clone was seen a handful of times. V gene TRBV11-2 combines with J gene TRBJ2-3; 8 bases fit TRBD1. This CDR3 is 15 amino acids long. J lost 2 bases, V lost 1 base, and 2 bases had no gene match. Germline V lookup: CDR1 SGHAT, CDR2 FQNNGV. CDR3 sequence (DNA): TGTGCCAGCAGCTTAGGGACAGGGAACACAGATACGCAGTATTTT. Its translation is CASSLGTGNTDTQYF.

The chain recombines TRBV28 with TRBJ2-4, with TRBD2 matching 7 bases. There are 16 residues in the CDR3. With V trimmed by 6 bases and J by 0 bases, 8 bases remained unmatched. CDR1 MDHEN and CDR2 SYDVKM come from the germline V gene. CDR3 in amino acids: CASSSGTTVAKNIQYF. CDR3 DNA sequence: TGTGCCAGCAGCTCAGGGACTACAGTAGCCAAAAACATTCAGTACTTC. The full variable domain, with the rest looked up from reference TRBV28 and TRBJ2-4, is DVKVTQSSRYLVKRTGEKVFLECVQDMDHENMFWYRQDPGLGLRLIYFSYDVKMKEKGDIPEGYSVSREKKERFSLILESASTNQTSMYLCASSSGTTVAKNIQYFGAGTRLSVL.

The chain recombines TRBV29-1 with TRBJ2-1; a weak D match, TRBD2 (5 bases). Germline CDR1 SQVTM, CDR2 ANQGSEA. This CDR3 region has 16 residues. The V end was cut by 5 bases, the J end by 0 bases, with 17 bases between. The CDR3 sequence: CSVKYAGLSSYNEQFF. The CDR3 region has the DNA TGCAGCGTTAAGTACGCGGGCCTGAGCTCCTACAATGAGCAGTTCTTC.

This clone turned up a few times. This rearrangement joins TRBV27 to TRBJ2-5, with 10 nucleotides matching TRBD2. Germline-derived CDR1 and CDR2 are MNHEY and SMNVEV (reference sequence). The ends lost 4 bases at V and 11 bases at J; junction bases unmatched: 16. CDR3 length: 16 residues. The CDR3, as DNA: TGTGCCAGCAGTTCCAATCTAGCGGGAGTTCATGTTTTTCAGTACTTC. Translating it yields CASSSNLAGVHVFQYF.

The chain links TRBV5-1 to TRBJ2-2; 8 bases are shared with TRBD2. The CDR3 sequence is 16 residues long. V dropped 0 bases and J dropped 7; count of bases not matched to a gene: 8. The germline gives CDR1 SGHRS, CDR2 YFSETQ. The CDR3 is CASSLGRQRGFGELFF. The CDR3 region has the DNA TGCGCCAGCAGCTTGGGCCGACAGCGGGGGTTCGGGGAGCTGTTTTTT.

V and J are TRBV4-2 and TRBJ2-1; 11 nucleotides agree with TRBD2. The CDR3 has 15 residues. The V gene's germline CDR1 is LGHNA and CDR2 YNFKEQ. V lost 3 bases and J lost 7; bases outside the gene matches: 5. The chain's CDR3 is CASSQASGRLNEQFF. DNA of the CDR3: TGTGCCAGCAGCCAGGCTAGCGGGAGGTTGAATGAGCAGTTCTTC.

The rearrangement links TRBV7-3 to TRBJ2-1; a weak D match, TRBD2 (6 bases). This CDR3 region has 13 residues. V lost 5 bases and J 8 bases, leaving 13 bases between the germline ends. Germline CDR1 is SGHTA and CDR2 is FQGTGA. The chain's CDR3 is CASSISSDHEQFF. The CDR3 nucleotides read TGTGCCAGCAGCATATCTAGCGACCATGAGCAGTTCTTC. The full variable domain, rest sourced from reference TRBV7-3 and TRBJ2-1, is GAGVSQTPSNKVTEKGKYVELRCDPISGHTALYWYRQSLGQGPEFLIYFQGTGAADDSGLPNDRFFAVRPEGSVSTLKIQRTERGDSAVYLCASSISSDHEQFFGPGTRLTVL.

The V call is TRBV28, the J call TRBJ2-5; 12 bases are a match to TRBD2. The CDR3 consists of 16 residues. Germline V CDR1 and CDR2: MDHEN, SYDVKM. J lost 5 bases, V lost 2 bases, and 6 bases had no gene match. CDR3 in DNA: TGTGCCAGCAGTTTAAGACTAGCGGGAGTGGGGGAGACCCAGTACTTC. Translated, it gives CASSLRLAGVGETQYF.

The J gene is TRBJ2-1, the V gene TRBV7-2; possibly TRBD1 for D (5 bases). Germline V gene lookup returns CDR1 SGHTA and CDR2 FQGNSA. V was cut by 3 bases and J by 4 bases, with 10 bases left in between. CDR3 length equals 14 residues. CDR3 sequence (DNA): TGTGCCAGCAGCTTCCAGGGTCGGTACAATGAGCAGTTCTTC. Protein product: CASSFQGRYNEQFF.